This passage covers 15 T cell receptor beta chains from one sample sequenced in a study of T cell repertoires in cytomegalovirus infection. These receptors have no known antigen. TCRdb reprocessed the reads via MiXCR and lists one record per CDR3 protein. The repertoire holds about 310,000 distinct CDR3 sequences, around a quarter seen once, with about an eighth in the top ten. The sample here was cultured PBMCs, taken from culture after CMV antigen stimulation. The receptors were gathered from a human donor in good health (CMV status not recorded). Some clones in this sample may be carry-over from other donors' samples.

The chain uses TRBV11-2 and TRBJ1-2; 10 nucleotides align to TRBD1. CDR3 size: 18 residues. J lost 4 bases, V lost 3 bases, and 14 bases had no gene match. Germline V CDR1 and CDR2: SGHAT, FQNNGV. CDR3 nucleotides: TGTGCCAGCAGCTTTGGGGGAGACAGGGGGCGCGCAGGCTATGGCTACACCTTC. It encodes CASSFGGDRGRAGYGYTF.

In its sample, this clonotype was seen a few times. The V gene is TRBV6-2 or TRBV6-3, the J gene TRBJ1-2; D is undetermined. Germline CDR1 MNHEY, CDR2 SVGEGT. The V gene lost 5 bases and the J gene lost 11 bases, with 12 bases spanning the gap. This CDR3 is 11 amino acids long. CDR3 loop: CASSPGWRYTF. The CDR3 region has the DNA TGTGCCAGCAGTCCGGGATGGAGGTACACCTTC.

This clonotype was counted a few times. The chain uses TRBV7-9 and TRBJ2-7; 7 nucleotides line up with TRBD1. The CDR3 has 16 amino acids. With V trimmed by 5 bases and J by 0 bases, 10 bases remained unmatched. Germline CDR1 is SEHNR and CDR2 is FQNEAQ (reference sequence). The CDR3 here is CASSTNQGVISYEQYF. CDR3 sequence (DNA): TGTGCCAGCAGCACTAATCAGGGGGTCATCTCCTACGAGCAGTACTTC.

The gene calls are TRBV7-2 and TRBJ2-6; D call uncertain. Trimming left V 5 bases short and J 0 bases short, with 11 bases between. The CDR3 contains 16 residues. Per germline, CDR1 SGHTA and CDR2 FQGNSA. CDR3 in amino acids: CASSPRTVSGANVLTF. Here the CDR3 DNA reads TGTGCCAGCAGCCCGAGGACGGTCTCTGGGGCCAACGTCCTGACTTTC.

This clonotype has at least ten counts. Here the CDR3 DNA reads TGTGCCAGTAGTATAAAAACTAGCGGGAACACCGGGGAGCTGTTTTTT. As protein: CASSIKTSGNTGELFF. The rearrangement uses TRBV19 and TRBJ2-2; 8 bases agree with TRBD2. Germline V gene sequence: CDR1 LNHDA, CDR2 SQIVND (reference sequence). The J segment lost 1 base and the V segment lost 2 bases, leaving 3 bases of the junction unmatched. This CDR3 is 16 amino acids long.

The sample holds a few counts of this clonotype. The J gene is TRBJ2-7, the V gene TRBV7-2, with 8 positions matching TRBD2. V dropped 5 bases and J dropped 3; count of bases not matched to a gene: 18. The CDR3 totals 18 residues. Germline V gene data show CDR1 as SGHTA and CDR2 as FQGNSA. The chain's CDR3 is CASSLETPMLAGYYEQYF. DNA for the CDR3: TGTGCCAGCAGCCTCGAAACCCCCATGCTAGCGGGTTACTACGAGCAGTACTTC.

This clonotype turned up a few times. CDR3 sequence (DNA): TGTGCCAGCAGCACAGGGGGTGGCAATCAGCCCCAGCATTTT. Translating it yields CASSTGGGNQPQHF. This chain connects TRBV5-6 to TRBJ1-5; 8 bases align to TRBD1. Losses at the gene ends were 4 bases for V and 2 bases for J; bases not matched to a gene: 2. CDR1 and CDR2 (germline): SGHDT, YYEEEE. The CDR3 is 14 amino acids.

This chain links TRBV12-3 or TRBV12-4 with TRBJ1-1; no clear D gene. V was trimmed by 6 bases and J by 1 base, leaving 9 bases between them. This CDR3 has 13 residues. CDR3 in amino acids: CASRLSPNTEAFF. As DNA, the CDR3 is TGTGCCAGCAGGCTCTCACCGAACACTGAAGCTTTCTTT.

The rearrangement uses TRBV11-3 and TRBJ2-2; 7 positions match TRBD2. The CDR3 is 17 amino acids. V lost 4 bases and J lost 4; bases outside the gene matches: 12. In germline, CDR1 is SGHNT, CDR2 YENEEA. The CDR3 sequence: CASSSRGYGRSTGELFF. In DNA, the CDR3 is TGTGCCAGCAGCTCTAGGGGATACGGGAGGAGCACCGGGGAGCTGTTTTTT. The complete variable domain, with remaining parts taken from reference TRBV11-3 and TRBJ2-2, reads EAGVVQSPRYKIIEKKQPVAFWCNPISGHNTLYWYLQNLGQGPELLIRYENEEAVDDSQLPKDRFSAERLKGVDSTLKIQPAELGDSAVYLCASSSRGYGRSTGELFFGEGSRLTVL.

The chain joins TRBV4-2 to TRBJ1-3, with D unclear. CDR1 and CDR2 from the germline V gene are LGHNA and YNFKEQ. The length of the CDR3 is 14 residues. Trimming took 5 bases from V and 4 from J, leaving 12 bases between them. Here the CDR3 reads CASSKTLTGNTIYF. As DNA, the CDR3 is TGTGCCAGCAGCAAGACCCTCACCGGAAACACCATATATTTT.

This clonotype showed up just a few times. CDR3 region: CASRGDTVMSGANVLTF. CDR3 sequence (DNA): TGTGCCAGCAGGGGGGACACAGTCATGTCTGGGGCCAACGTCCTGACTTTC. V usage is TRBV28 and J usage is TRBJ2-6; possible D gene TRBD1, 6 bases. Germline CDR1 and CDR2: MDHEN and SYDVKM. Deletions cut 6 bases from V and 1 base from J, with 16 bases between. The CDR3 is 17 residues long.

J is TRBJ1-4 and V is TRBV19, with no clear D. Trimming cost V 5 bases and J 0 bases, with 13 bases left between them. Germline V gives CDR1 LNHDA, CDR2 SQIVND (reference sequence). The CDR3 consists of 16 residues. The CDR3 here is CASSPRPDATNEKLFF. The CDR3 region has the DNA TGTGCCAGTAGTCCTCGACCCGACGCAACTAATGAAAAACTGTTTTTT.

The CDR3 region has the DNA TGTGCCAGTATCGGACGAACGAACACCGGGGAGCTGTTTTTT. It codes for CASIGRTNTGELFF. This chain connects TRBV11-2 to TRBJ2-2; D is undetermined. The CDR3 loop spans 14 amino acids. V gave up 9 bases and J gave up 0 bases, with 11 bases separating them. Germline lookup yields CDR1 SGHAT and CDR2 FQNNGV.

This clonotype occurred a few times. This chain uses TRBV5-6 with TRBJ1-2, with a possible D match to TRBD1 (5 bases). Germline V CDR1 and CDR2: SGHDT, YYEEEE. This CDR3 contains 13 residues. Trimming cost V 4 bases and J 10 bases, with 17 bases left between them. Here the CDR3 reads CASSRVPGPSYTF. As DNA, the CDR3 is TGTGCCAGCAGCCGAGTTCCGGGACCTTCCTACACCTTC.

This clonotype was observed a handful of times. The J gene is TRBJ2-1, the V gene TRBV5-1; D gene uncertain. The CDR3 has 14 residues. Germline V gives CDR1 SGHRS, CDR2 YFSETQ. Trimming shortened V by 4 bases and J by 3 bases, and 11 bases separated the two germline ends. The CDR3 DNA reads TGCGCCAGCAGCCTAGAGTCGAGCTACAATGAGCAGTTCTTC. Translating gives CASSLESSYNEQFF. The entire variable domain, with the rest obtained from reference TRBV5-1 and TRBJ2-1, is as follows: KAGVTQTPRYLIKTRGQQVTLSCSPISGHRSVSWYQQTPGQGLQFLFEYFSETQRNKGNFPGRFSGRQFSNSRSEMNVSTLELGDSALYLCASSLESSYNEQFFGPGTRLTVL.